The 9 T cell receptor beta chains in this list originate from one sample, sequenced in a study of metastatic and nonmetastatic thyroid tumors. Using MiXCR, TCRdb re-called clones from the PCR reads. The sample lists approximately 17,000 clones, approximately 25% occurring once. Patients had received no treatment of any kind before thyroid surgery. Material for sequencing was tumor tissue. These receptors were taken from a female donor with papillary thyroid cancer or a benign thyroid nodule (not recorded which). Some clones in this sample may be carry-over from other donors' samples.

This clone is categorized as medium-sized (0.01 to 0.1%). The chain recombines TRBV10-3 with TRBJ2-7; TRBD1 might be the D (6 bases). The CDR3 is 15 amino acids. Trimming stripped 6 bases from V and 3 bases from J, with 18 bases between. The germline V gene encodes CDR1 ENHRY and CDR2 SYGVKD. CDR3 sequence reads: CAIRTSTGFGYEQYF. The CDR3 DNA reads TGTGCCATCAGGACCTCTACAGGGTTCGGCTACGAGCAGTACTTC.

This clone is categorized as medium-sized (0.01 to 0.1%). The V and J genes are TRBV18 and TRBJ2-7; the D call may be TRBD1 or TRBD2 (5 bases each). Trimming removed 1 base from V and 5 bases from J, with 9 bases in between. The CDR3 has 13 amino acids. From germline, CDR1 is KGHSH and CDR2 LQKENI. The CDR3 sequence: CASSPLRDHEQYF. The CDR3, as DNA: TGTGCCAGCTCACCACTCAGGGACCACGAGCAGTACTTC.

This clone was seen repeatedly, ten times or more. V gene TRBV20-1 combines with J gene TRBJ2-7; weak D call: TRBD2 (5 bases). The germline gives CDR1 DFQATT, CDR2 SNEGSKA (reference sequence). V lost 1 base to trimming and J lost 6 bases, with 16 bases between them. This CDR3 comprises 14 residues. The CDR3 sequence: CSARGGTSPREQYF. The CDR3 coding sequence is TGCAGTGCTAGAGGAGGAACTAGTCCGCGCGAGCAGTACTTC.

This clone was observed many times. The CDR3 protein is CSARDGEGIPYEQYF. For the CDR3, the DNA is TGCAGTGCTAGAGATGGTGAAGGGATCCCCTACGAGCAGTACTTC. The chain recombines TRBV20-1 with TRBJ2-7; D is unclear. Germline values: CDR1 DFQATT, CDR2 SNEGSKA (reference sequence). With 0 bases removed from V and 2 bases from J, the gap between germline ends came to 14 bases. The CDR3 has 15 residues.

This clone was recorded many times. The rearrangement uses TRBV18 and TRBJ2-2; D gene unclear. The germline V and J ends were trimmed by 7 bases and 7 bases, with 1 base remaining between them. This CDR3 spans 9 amino acids. In germline, CDR1 is KGHSH, CDR2 LQKENI. The CDR3 DNA is TGTGCCAGCTACGGGGAGCTGTTTTTT. Protein: CASYGELFF.

The chain carries TRBV12-3 or TRBV12-4 and TRBJ1-1; D may be TRBD1 (5 bases). The CDR3 is 15 amino acids. Trimming pared 4 bases from V and 2 bases from J, leaving 14 bases between. The CDR3 coding sequence is TGTGCCAGCAGTTCCCACAAGACAGTAAACACTGAAGCTTTCTTT. It translates to CASSSHKTVNTEAFF.

The rearrangement joins TRBV3-1 to TRBJ2-5, with 8 bases that match TRBD1. The V and J ends lost 1 base and 3 bases, in that order; junction bases with no gene match: 7. CDR1 is LGHDT and CDR2 is YNNKEL in the germline V gene (reference sequence). CDR3 length equals 16 residues. CDR3 nucleotides: TGTGCCAGCAGCCAAGTCCTTTGGACAGGGAAAGAGACCCAGTACTTC. This gives the protein CASSQVLWTGKETQYF.

In this sample, this clone turned up many times. The V and J genes are TRBV6-1 and TRBJ2-7; the match to TRBD1 covers 7 bases. Germline CDR1 reads MNHNS; CDR2 reads SASEGT. This CDR3 contains 13 residues. J was trimmed by 0 bases and V by 10 bases; bases with no gene match: 6. The CDR3 sequence: CATADRSSYEQYF. CDR3 sequence (DNA): TGTGCCACCGCGGACAGGAGCTCCTACGAGCAGTACTTC.

In this sample, this clone is large. The J gene is TRBJ1-1, the V gene TRBV27, with 10 bases that match TRBD1. CDR1 is MNHEY, CDR2 SMNVEV, per germline (reference sequence). This CDR3 contains 15 residues. Germline trimming cut 4 bases from V and 6 bases from J; bases unmatched to any gene: 8. In nucleotides, the CDR3 is TGTGCCAGCAGTTGGGACAGGGGAACAAGGGCTGAAGCTTTCTTT. Translating gives CASSWDRGTRAEAFF.